These 20 T cell receptor beta chains came from one sample sequenced in a study of blood T cells in healthy people across ages. Next came a second PCR, run for roughly 6 to 11 cycles, which used a sample-barcoded 5' primer along with a J-beta primer mix. TCRdb reprocessed the 5' RACE reads via MiXCR and lists one record per CDR3 protein. The sample lists 650,000 to 950,000 distinct CDR3 sequences, roughly 44% occurring once. Sequenced: blood. These receptors were taken from a man in his sixties in good health.

The chain combines TRBV7-9 with TRBJ2-1; weak D call: TRBD1 (8 bases). Trimming took 5 bases from V and 0 from J, leaving 23 bases between them. CDR3 length: 19 residues. CDR1 SEHNR and CDR2 FQNEAQ come from the germline V gene (reference sequence). CDR3 region: CASSPTGGGSYLSYNEQFF. The CDR3 DNA reads TGTGCCAGCAGCCCCACAGGGGGAGGGTCCTACCTCTCCTACAATGAGCAGTTCTTC. Full variable domain (remainder filled in from reference TRBV7-9 and TRBJ2-1): DTGVSQNPRHKITKRGQNVTFRCDPISEHNRLYWYRQTLGQGPEFLTYFQNEAQLEKSRLLSDRFSAERPKGSFSTLEIQRTEQGDSAMYLCASSPTGGGSYLSYNEQFFGPGTRLTVL.

This clonotype has just a few counts. The chain is built from TRBV7-3 and TRBJ2-5, with a tentative D call TRBD1 (6 bases). The germline V and J ends were trimmed by 0 bases and 3 bases, with 11 bases remaining between them. Germline assignment: CDR1 SGHTA and CDR2 FQGTGA. The CDR3 extends over 15 amino acids. The CDR3 reads CASSLTGHGEETQYF. CDR3 in DNA: TGTGCCAGCAGCTTAACGGGACATGGGGAAGAGACCCAGTACTTC.

This clonotype was picked up a small number of times. J is TRBJ2-7 and V is TRBV20-1; D remains unclear. Looked up from germline, CDR1 is DFQATT and CDR2 is SNEGSKA (reference sequence). Between the trimmed V and J ends, which lost 1 base and 6 bases, there was a span of 13 bases. There are 13 residues in the CDR3. CDR3 region: CSARGSSNFEQYF. CDR3 bases: TGCAGTGCTAGAGGTAGCAGCAATTTCGAGCAGTACTTC.

Concerning this clonotype itself: One base away lies a much larger clone, so this may be a sequencing read error. The chain has TRBV24-1 and TRBJ2-1; the D is unclear. This CDR3 is built from 15 residues. Germline loops: CDR1 KGHDR, CDR2 SFDVKD. CDR3 bases: TGTGCCACCAGTGCGACACACAGCTCCTACAATGGGCAGTTCTTC. Translating gives CATSATHSSYNGQFF.

This clonotype was detected many times. The V call is TRBV5-1, the J call TRBJ2-4, with 8 bases fitting TRBD1. CDR3 length: 15 amino acids. Per germline, CDR1 SGHRS and CDR2 YFSETQ. V lost 4 bases and J lost 12; bases outside the gene matches: 15. CDR3 in DNA: TGCGCCAGCAGCGACCCGACCGAGACAGGGGCTACTCAGTACTTC. Translated: CASSDPTETGATQYF.

The genes are TRBV6-1 and TRBJ2-7, with 7 bases that match TRBD1. The CDR3 runs 13 residues. Germline CDR1 reads MNHNS; CDR2 reads SASEGT. V was clipped by 4 bases and J by 5 bases; unmatched bases: 5. The CDR3 is CASSVLGGNEQYF. The CDR3 nucleotides are TGTGCCAGCAGTGTTCTAGGGGGCAACGAGCAGTACTTC.

The V and J genes are TRBV6-6 and TRBJ2-3, with D tentatively TRBD2 (5 bases). The V end was cut by 6 bases, the J end by 4 bases, with 8 bases between. The CDR3 covers 12 residues. The germline V gene encodes CDR1 MNHNY and CDR2 SVGAGI (reference sequence). CDR3 in amino acids: CASRQEADTQYF. The CDR3 nucleotides are TGTGCCAGCAGGCAGGAGGCAGATACGCAGTATTTT.

This clonotype was counted once. The chain recombines TRBV28 with TRBJ1-1, with D possibly TRBD1 on 6 matching bases. Per the germline V gene, CDR1 is MDHEN and CDR2 is SYDVKM. The CDR3 runs to 14 residues. V lost 2 bases, J lost 5 bases, and 12 bases lay in between. The CDR3 reads CASSLLGARTEAFF. Here the CDR3 DNA reads TGTGCCAGCAGTTTACTGGGGGCGCGAACTGAAGCTTTCTTT.

The chain is built from TRBV29-1 and TRBJ1-2, with D possibly TRBD1 on 5 matching bases. V gave up 7 bases and J gave up 8 bases, with 17 bases separating them. Germline assignment: CDR1 SQVTM and CDR2 ANQGSEA. This CDR3 has 12 amino acids. The CDR3 region is CSAGDLLGGYTF. For the CDR3, the DNA is TGCAGCGCCGGGGACCTATTGGGCGGCTACACCTTC.

V usage is TRBV6-2 or TRBV6-3 and J usage is TRBJ2-3; the D gene is possibly TRBD2 (5 bases). The CDR3 is 14 residues long. Germline CDR1 and CDR2: MNHEY and SVGEGT. Trimming removed 0 bases from V and 4 bases from J, with 8 bases in between. The CDR3 sequence: CASSYSGSPDTQYF. The CDR3, as DNA: TGTGCCAGCAGTTACTCGGGGAGTCCAGATACGCAGTATTTT.

The CDR3 loop is CASKQRGAVGTEAFF. The CDR3 bases are TGTGCCAGCAAGCAACGGGGGGCAGTTGGGACTGAAGCTTTCTTT. The rearrangement joins TRBV6-2 or TRBV6-3 to TRBJ1-1, with D perhaps TRBD1 (6 bases). The CDR3 runs to 15 residues. Trimming cost V 7 bases and J 5 bases, with 20 bases left between them. Germline lookup yields CDR1 MNHEY and CDR2 SVGEGT.

V gene TRBV15 combines with J gene TRBJ2-6; 7 bases are shared with TRBD1. This CDR3 has 14 amino acids. With V trimmed by 1 base and J by 9 bases, 3 bases remained unmatched. CDR1 is LNHNV and CDR2 is YYDKDF in the germline V gene (reference sequence). The CDR3 here is CATSRVGDSNVLTF. CDR3 sequence (DNA): TGTGCCACCAGCAGAGTGGGGGACAGCAACGTCCTGACTTTC. The complete variable domain, with remaining parts taken from reference TRBV15 and TRBJ2-6, reads DAMVIQNPRYQVTQFGKPVTLSCSQTLNHNVMYWYQQKSSQAPKLLFHYYDKDFNNEADTPDNFQSRRPNTSFCFLDIRSPGLGDTAMYLCATSRVGDSNVLTFGAGSRLTVL.

A remark on this clonotype: Germline and junction disagree at one end, which may indicate a read error. The chain couples TRBV15 to TRBJ2-4; weak D call: TRBD1 (5 bases). The CDR3 spans 14 residues. In germline, CDR1 is LNHNV, CDR2 YYDKDF (reference sequence). This CDR3 reads CAASRPELGDIQYF. The CDR3 DNA is TGTGCCGCCAGCAGACCCGAGTTAGGGGACATTCAGTACTTC.

This clonotype has only one observation. The rearrangement uses TRBV19 and TRBJ2-3, with unresolved D. The germline V and J ends were trimmed by 3 bases and 5 bases, with 6 bases remaining between them. There are 12 residues in the CDR3. CDR1 and CDR2 from the germline V gene are LNHDA and SQIVND (reference sequence). The CDR3 DNA sequence: TGTGCCAGTAGTATTTTGGGAGATACGCAGTATTTT. Translation: CASSILGDTQYF.

About this clonotype: A read error may produce the germline difference seen at one junction end. The chain recombines TRBV7-3 with TRBJ2-1; D might be TRBD2 (6 bases). This CDR3 region has 15 residues. The germline CDR1 and CDR2 sequences are SGHTA and FQGTGA. This CDR3 is CASGLEAGPYNEQFF. The CDR3 bases are TGTGCCAGCGGCTTAGAAGCGGGCCCCTACAATGAGCAGTTCTTC.

The gene calls are TRBV7-2 and TRBJ2-4, with 9 bases that match TRBD1. The germline CDR1 and CDR2 sequences are SGHTA and FQGNSA. CDR3 size: 15 residues. The V segment lost 5 bases and the J segment 15 bases; nucleotides outside the gene matches: 17. The CDR3 bases are TGTGCCAGCAGCCGGGGACAGGGAGCCTACTACGAGCGGTACTTC. Protein: CASSRGQGAYYERYF.

V is TRBV7-8 and J is TRBJ1-2; the D gene is possibly TRBD1 (6 bases). The CDR3 extends over 14 amino acids. The V end was cut by 5 bases, the J end by 2 bases, with 12 bases between. Germline CDR1 and CDR2: SGHVS and FQNEAQ. Here the CDR3 reads CASSPQTGNYGYTF. The CDR3 DNA sequence: TGTGCCAGCAGCCCCCAGACAGGCAACTATGGCTACACCTTC.

The rearrangement uses TRBV4-3 and TRBJ2-1, with 7 bases fitting TRBD1. V dropped 0 bases and J dropped 5; count of bases not matched to a gene: 4. This CDR3 is 15 amino acids long. Germline assignment: CDR1 LGHNA and CDR2 YSLEER. CDR3 DNA sequence: TGCGCCAGCAGCCAAGACCAAGGGGGCCACAATGAGCAGTTCTTC. This translates into CASSQDQGGHNEQFF.

The chain links TRBV12-3 or TRBV12-4 to TRBJ1-1, with D unclear. Trimming took off 8 bases at V and 4 bases at J, with 11 bases between the two ends. This CDR3 is 12 amino acids long. The CDR3 loop is CASLQLGTEAFF. The DNA of the CDR3 is TGTGCCAGCCTACAATTGGGCACTGAAGCTTTCTTT.

J is TRBJ2-3 and V is TRBV30, with 10 bases identical to TRBD1. This CDR3 has 13 residues. CDR1 GTSNPN and CDR2 SVGIG come from the germline V gene (reference sequence). The J segment lost 4 bases and the V segment lost 5 bases, leaving 3 bases of the junction unmatched. In nucleotides, the CDR3 is TGTGCCTGGGGACAGGGGGTCCCAGATACGCAGTATTTT. This sequence encodes CAWGQGVPDTQYF. Full variable domain (outside the CDR3, taken from reference TRBV30 and TRBJ2-3): SQTIHQWPATLVQPVGSPLSLECTVEGTSNPNLYWYRQAAGRGLQLLFYSVGIGQISSEVPQNLSASRPQDRQFILSSKKLLLSDSGFYLCAWGQGVPDTQYFGPGTRLTVL.